This T cell receptor (beta chain) was sequenced in a study of T-cell reconstitution after alpha-beta-depleted transplantation in children. Unique molecular identifiers featured in how the TCRbeta library was prepared. TCRdb re-called the PCR reads with MiXCR, one entry per CDR3 protein. The table lists 250,000 or so distinct CDR3 sequences, roughly 8% of them singletons. There are 16 residues in the CDR3. Germline lookup yields CDR1 SGHNT and CDR2 YENEEA. V lost 1 base to trimming and J lost 5 bases, with 15 bases between them. The V and J genes are TRBV11-3 and TRBJ1-5, with D uncertain. Material: PBMCs, mostly from graft donor cells, obtained 180 days after TCRalphabeta/CD19-depleted stem cell transplant. The source of this sequence is a male patient under 18 who had a stem cell transplant for acute lymphoblastic leukemia, so the T cells may come from the graft donor. The CDR3 nucleotides are TGTGCCAGCAGCTTAGCCGACATCGCTGGATATCAGCCCCAGCATTTT. Its protein is CASSLADIAGYQPQHF.